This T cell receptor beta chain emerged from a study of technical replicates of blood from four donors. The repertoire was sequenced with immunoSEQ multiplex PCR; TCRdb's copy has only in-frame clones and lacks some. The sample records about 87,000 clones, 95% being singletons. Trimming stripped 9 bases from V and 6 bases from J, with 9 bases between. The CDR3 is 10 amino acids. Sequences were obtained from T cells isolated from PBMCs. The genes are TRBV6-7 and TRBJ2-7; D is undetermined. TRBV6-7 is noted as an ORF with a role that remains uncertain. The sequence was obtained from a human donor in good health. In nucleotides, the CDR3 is TGTGCCAGGCGGCGTTGCGAGCAGTACTTC. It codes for CARRRCEQYF.